A single sample gave rise to the 3 T cell receptor beta chains below, sequenced in a study of blood T cell repertoires in COVID-19. Sequenced by immunoSEQ multiplex PCR; TCRdb stores in-frame clones only, minus some. In the table there are approximately 210,000 clones, under 90% of which are singletons. Material for sequencing was PBMCs or T cells enriched from blood (not recorded which). These receptors came from a woman between 55 and 75 years old who had recovered from COVID-19.

The chain carries TRBV3-1 (or the pseudogene TRBV3-2) and TRBJ2-1, with TRBD2 identical over 10 bases. Looked up from germline, CDR1 is LGHDT and CDR2 is YNNKEL (reference sequence). J lost 5 bases, V lost 4 bases, and 5 bases had no gene match. The CDR3 totals 15 residues. CDR3 sequence (DNA): TGTGCCAGCAGCCTCCGACTAGCGGGTGACAATGAGCAGTTCTTC. It codes for CASSLRLAGDNEQFF.

The chain couples TRBV6-1 to TRBJ2-1, with 8 bases aligning to TRBD2. Germline V gene lookup returns CDR1 MNHNS and CDR2 SASEGT. After removal of 4 bases from V and 5 bases from J, the junction contained 10 bases not matched to a gene. CDR3 length: 16 residues. In DNA form, the CDR3 reads TGTGCCAGCAGTGGCCTTGGGACTAGGGTCGACAATGAGCAGTTCTTC. Its translation is CASSGLGTRVDNEQFF.

Notes on this clone: This CDR3 is also generated by other DNA sequences in the sample. The chain's CDR3 is CASSGQGGETQYF. In DNA form, the CDR3 reads TGTGCCAGCAGCGGACAGGGCGGAGAGACCCAGTACTTC. The chain recombines TRBV2 with TRBJ2-5; TRBD1 aligns across 8 bases. J was trimmed by 4 bases and V by 6 bases; bases with no gene match: 4. Per germline, CDR1 SNHLY and CDR2 FYNNEI. The length of the CDR3 is 13 residues.